One and the same sample provided the 28 T cell receptor beta chains below, sequenced in a study of metastatic and nonmetastatic thyroid tumors. Not a single patient had been given any form of treatment at any point before undergoing thyroid surgery. TCRdb reprocessed the PCR reads using MiXCR. The table has about 43,000 clones, 3% to 3.5% seen once. The sequencing input was blood. Every receptor here comes from a female donor with papillary thyroid cancer or a benign thyroid nodule (not recorded which). Some clones in this sample may be carry-over from other donors' samples.

This sequence joins TRBV6-1 and TRBJ2-7, with 7 bases matching TRBD2. The trim removed 1 base at V and 2 bases at J, leaving 5 bases unmatched. Germline V gene lookup returns CDR1 MNHNS and CDR2 SASEGT. There are 15 residues in the CDR3. The CDR3, as DNA: TGTGCCAGCAGTGAAGGGAAAGCGGGACCCTACGAGCAGTACTTC. Its translation is CASSEGKAGPYEQYF.

This clone was seen many times. The sample holds other DNA sequences that translate to the same CDR3. The chain links TRBV27 to TRBJ1-2; 7 nucleotides agree with TRBD1. The CDR3 has 14 residues. Per germline, CDR1 MNHEY and CDR2 SMNVEV (reference sequence). J gave up 8 bases and V 5 bases, and 11 bases lay outside the gene matches. The CDR3 loop reads CASSTGDSFWGYTF. In nucleotides, the CDR3 is TGTGCCAGCAGTACGGGGGACAGTTTTTGGGGCTACACCTTC.

This clone was seen a handful of times. The V call is TRBV24-1, the J call TRBJ2-1, with TRBD2 matching 8 bases. CDR3 length: 15 residues. CDR1 and CDR2 from the germline V gene are KGHDR and SFDVKD. V shed 5 bases and J 9 bases; nucleotides not matched to a gene: 11. Here the CDR3 reads CATSVSGTRIREQFF. CDR3 DNA: TGTGCCACCAGTGTATCGGGGACTAGGATCCGTGAGCAGTTCTTC.

The chain is built from TRBV7-6 and TRBJ1-2, with 10 bases matching TRBD1. Per germline, CDR1 SGHVS and CDR2 FNYEAQ. Germline trimming cut 2 bases from V and 6 bases from J; bases unmatched to any gene: 3. This CDR3 has 14 amino acids. CDR3 in amino acids: CASSLKGTGDGYTF. In nucleotides, the CDR3 is TGTGCCAGCAGCTTAAAAGGGACAGGGGATGGCTACACCTTC.

The chain employs TRBV28 and TRBJ2-5; 8 bases align to TRBD2. Unmatched junction bases numbered 5, after V lost 3 bases and J lost 2 bases. Germline CDR1 reads MDHEN; CDR2 reads SYDVKM. This CDR3 comprises 15 residues. As DNA, the CDR3 is TGTGCCAGCAGTTTGTCTAGCGGGTATCAAGAGACCCAGTACTTC. This translates into CASSLSSGYQETQYF.

This clone has just a few counts. The chain recombines TRBV6-1 with TRBJ2-3, with D hard to call. Trimming stripped 4 bases from V and 4 bases from J, with 12 bases between. The V gene's germline CDR1 is MNHNS and CDR2 SASEGT. This CDR3 is 14 amino acids long. In DNA form, the CDR3 reads TGTGCCAGCAGTGGACTGGGGTCCGCAGATACGCAGTATTTT. It is translated as CASSGLGSADTQYF.

This clone has a count of ten or more. The V call is TRBV12-3 or TRBV12-4, the J call TRBJ2-1; TRBD2 agrees at 10 bases. CDR3 size: 19 residues. V was pared by 4 bases and J by 1 base, with 13 bases of the junction left unmatched. As DNA, the CDR3 is TGTGCCAGCAGTTCCAGTGGGCTAGCGGGAGACAGGTCCTACAATGAGCAGTTCTTC. As protein: CASSSSGLAGDRSYNEQFF.

This chain joins TRBV4-2 and TRBJ2-1, with 7 bases identical to TRBD2. V lost 0 bases, J lost 10 bases, and 6 bases stayed unmatched. Germline CDR1 reads LGHNA; CDR2 reads YNFKEQ. This CDR3 spans 14 amino acids. This chain's CDR3 is CASSQDRLAGEQFF. DNA for the CDR3: TGTGCCAGCAGCCAAGATCGACTAGCCGGGGAGCAGTTCTTC.

A few counts support this clone. The chain couples TRBV5-6 to TRBJ2-2; 8 bases are shared with TRBD1. V lost 1 base, J lost 0 bases, and 5 bases stayed unmatched. The CDR3 contains 17 residues. CDR1 SGHDT and CDR2 YYEEEE come from the germline V gene. CDR3 amino acids: CASSLLGQVSNTGELFF. The CDR3, as DNA: TGTGCCAGCAGCTTGTTGGGACAGGTCTCGAACACCGGGGAGCTGTTTTTT.

This clone was detected only a few times. The chain uses TRBV12-3 or TRBV12-4 and TRBJ1-1; D is undetermined. Trimming removed 3 bases at V and 4 bases at J, with 15 bases between. The CDR3 runs 15 residues. The DNA for the CDR3 is TGTGCCAGCAGTTTTACGTCGGCGGGCGGCACTGAAGCTTTCTTT. Translated: CASSFTSAGGTEAFF.

The table lists this clone with a few counts. The chain is built from TRBV27 and TRBJ2-7; TRBD2 aligns across 8 bases. CDR1 is MNHEY and CDR2 is SMNVEV in the germline V gene (reference sequence). V was pared by 10 bases and J by 0 bases, with 5 bases of the junction left unmatched. The CDR3 has 13 amino acids. The CDR3 region has the DNA TGTGCCACCTCACTAGCGGACTCCTACGAGCAGTACTTC. It yields the protein CATSLADSYEQYF.

The chain joins TRBV6-1 to TRBJ2-7; 8 bases match TRBD2. The CDR3 covers 15 residues. V gave up 3 bases and J gave up 2 bases; unmatched junction bases: 6. The V gene's germline CDR1 is MNHNS and CDR2 SASEGT. The CDR3 reads CASSESGGEAYEQYF. The CDR3 DNA is TGTGCCAGCAGTGAGTCGGGAGGGGAAGCCTACGAGCAGTACTTC.

This clone was recorded many times. The V gene is TRBV9, the J gene TRBJ2-5; D assignment may be TRBD1 or TRBD2 (5 bases each). Trimming removed 3 bases at V and 5 bases at J, with 20 bases between. Germline CDR1 and CDR2: SGDLS and YYNGEE. The CDR3 has 16 residues. The CDR3 is CASSAGTGAGEETQYF. The DNA of the CDR3 is TGTGCCAGCAGCGCAGGAACCGGGGCCGGGGAGGAGACCCAGTACTTC.

This clone occurred a few times. The chain employs TRBV12-3 or TRBV12-4 and TRBJ1-1; no reliable D call. The V and J ends lost 4 bases and 7 bases respectively, with 10 bases between them. The CDR3 length is 12 residues. This CDR3 is CASSWRSIEAFF. The CDR3 coding sequence is TGTGCCAGCAGTTGGAGGAGCATTGAAGCTTTCTTT.

There are many counts of this clone. V is TRBV30 and J is TRBJ2-7, with 8 bases matching TRBD1. This CDR3 contains 13 residues. After removal of 3 bases from V and 3 bases from J, the junction contained 4 bases not matched to a gene. Germline CDR1 is GTSNPN and CDR2 is SVGIG (reference sequence). DNA of the CDR3: TGTGCCTGGAGAGATGACAGGGGCTACGAGCAGTACTTC. Protein: CAWRDDRGYEQYF.

This clone came up a few times. CDR3 amino acids: CASRLAGGGVDTQYF. Written as DNA, the CDR3 is TGTGCCAGCCGACTAGCGGGAGGGGGAGTAGATACGCAGTATTTT. The genes are TRBV6-1 and TRBJ2-3; TRBD2 agrees at 14 bases. Germline loops: CDR1 MNHNS, CDR2 SASEGT. This CDR3 has 15 amino acids. The junction had 6 bases not matched to a gene; V was cut back by 8 bases and J by 5 bases.

V is TRBV30 and J is TRBJ2-7; D gene unclear. This CDR3 is 15 amino acids long. Germline assignment: CDR1 GTSNPN and CDR2 SVGIG (reference sequence). V was trimmed by 0 bases and J by 3 bases, leaving 15 bases between them. This chain's CDR3 is CAWSVQSPGLYEQYF. DNA for the CDR3: TGTGCCTGGAGTGTACAATCCCCGGGCCTCTACGAGCAGTACTTC. Full variable domain (remainder filled in from reference TRBV30 and TRBJ2-7): SQTIHQWPATLVQPVGSPLSLECTVEGTSNPNLYWYRQAAGRGLQLLFYSVGIGQISSEVPQNLSASRPQDRQFILSSKKLLLSDSGFYLCAWSVQSPGLYEQYFGPGTRLTVT.

This clone appeared many times. The chain employs TRBV5-4 and TRBJ1-6, with 7 bases aligning to TRBD1. The CDR3 is 13 residues long. Looked up from germline, CDR1 is SGHNT and CDR2 is YYREEE (reference sequence). V shed 4 bases and J 7 bases; nucleotides not matched to a gene: 2. CDR3 region: CASSRDRNSPLHF. Here the CDR3 DNA reads TGTGCCAGCAGCCGGGACAGAAATTCACCCCTCCACTTT.

V gene TRBV27 combines with J gene TRBJ2-7; D gene ambiguous. Germline CDR1 MNHEY, CDR2 SMNVEV (reference sequence). V dropped 5 bases and J dropped 2 bases, with 13 bases sitting between them. The CDR3 totals 14 residues. The CDR3 loop reads CASSTRRDTYEQYF. For the CDR3, the DNA is TGTGCCAGCAGTACGAGACGAGACACCTACGAGCAGTACTTC.

This clone has a count of ten or more. J is TRBJ2-1 and V is TRBV6-1, with D possibly TRBD1 on 6 matching bases. This CDR3 region has 15 residues. Germline V gives CDR1 MNHNS, CDR2 SASEGT. V was cut by 5 bases and J by 7 bases, with 18 bases left in between. The CDR3 DNA reads TGTGCCAGCAGTTCCAGGGACACCCCAGGAAATGAGCAGTTCTTC. Translation: CASSSRDTPGNEQFF.

This clone was counted only a few times. Other DNA sequences in the sample encode the same CDR3. The chain has TRBV20-1 and TRBJ2-1; 11 nucleotides align to TRBD2. CDR3 length equals 13 residues. Germline trimming cut 6 bases from V and 6 bases from J; bases unmatched to any gene: 4. Per germline, CDR1 DFQATT and CDR2 SNEGSKA (reference sequence). The CDR3 DNA sequence: TGCAGTGCCATAGCGGGAGGGGGCAATGAGCAGTTCTTC. Amino acid sequence: CSAIAGGGNEQFF.

This clone was counted at least ten times. The gene calls are TRBV28 and TRBJ1-1; TRBD1 might be the D (6 bases). The CDR3 consists of 14 residues. The V and J ends lost 5 bases and 0 bases respectively, with 10 bases between them. The germline V gene encodes CDR1 MDHEN and CDR2 SYDVKM. The CDR3 loop reads CASSAGALNTEAFF. CDR3 DNA sequence: TGTGCCAGCAGTGCAGGGGCTTTGAACACTGAAGCTTTCTTT.

This clone was seen more than once but under ten times. The chain joins TRBV12-3 or TRBV12-4 to TRBJ2-5; D not certain. V was pared by 4 bases and J by 0 bases, with 6 bases between. CDR3 length: 13 residues. The CDR3 coding sequence is TGTGCCAGCAGTTCGGCGAACCAAGAGACCCAGTACTTC. It encodes CASSSANQETQYF.

This clone was detected many times. The V call is TRBV6-2 or TRBV6-3, the J call TRBJ2-7; no reliable D call. Trimming took 5 bases from V and 2 from J, leaving 10 bases between them. Germline-derived CDR1 and CDR2 are MNHEY and SVGEGT. The CDR3 is 13 residues long. The CDR3 reads CASSKTEAYEQYF. CDR3 sequence (DNA): TGTGCCAGCAGTAAAACAGAGGCCTACGAGCAGTACTTC.

The V gene is TRBV19, the J gene TRBJ1-1; 7 nucleotides agree with TRBD1. With V trimmed by 6 bases and J by 7 bases, 11 bases remained unmatched. CDR3 length: 14 residues. Germline V gene lookup returns CDR1 LNHDA and CDR2 SQIVND (reference sequence). CDR3 residues: CASRFKPGTVEAFF. The CDR3 DNA sequence: TGTGCCAGTAGGTTTAAACCCGGGACAGTTGAAGCTTTCTTT.

The sample holds a few counts of this clone. The chain combines TRBV6-2 or TRBV6-3 with TRBJ2-3; a possible D gene is TRBD2 (6 bases). The germline V gene has CDR1 MNHEY and CDR2 SVGEGT. The CDR3 is 14 residues long. Between the trimmed V and J ends, which lost 5 bases and 4 bases, there was a span of 13 bases. In nucleotides, the CDR3 is TGTGCCAGCAGTCAGGGACTCATTTCAGATACGCAGTATTTT. This encodes CASSQGLISDTQYF.

This clone was observed many times. The gene calls are TRBV20-1 and TRBJ2-1, with D unresolved. Germline CDR1 and CDR2: DFQATT and SNEGSKA (reference sequence). This CDR3 spans 13 amino acids. The germline V and J ends were trimmed by 5 bases and 10 bases, with 18 bases remaining between them. As DNA, the CDR3 is TGCAGTGCTCCATCGTTAGGATTCGGGGAGCAGTTCTTC. This gives the protein CSAPSLGFGEQFF.

In this sample, this clone turned up many times. V usage is TRBV5-6 and J usage is TRBJ2-7; D is undetermined. Trimming left V 2 bases short and J 0 bases short, with 12 bases between. CDR3 size: 15 residues. Germline values: CDR1 SGHDT, CDR2 YYEEEE. This CDR3 reads CASSFLAANSYEQYF. The CDR3 nucleotides are TGTGCCAGCAGCTTTTTAGCTGCAAACTCCTACGAGCAGTACTTC. Drawing the rest from reference TRBV5-6 and TRBJ2-7, the complete variable domain is DAGVTQSPTHLIKTRGQQVTLRCSPKSGHDTVSWYQQALGQGPQFIFQYYEEEERQRGNFPDRFSGHQFPNYSSELNVNALLLGDSALYLCASSFLAANSYEQYFGPGTRLTVT.